The clone carrying this T cell receptor beta chain has ten or more counts. Antigen specificity is unknown. This entry is derived from a study of T cell repertoires in cytomegalovirus infection. Overall study context: It was the public TCR beta signatures that indicated both CMV infection and matching HLA type.

Overall study results and limits: Cumulative public TCR beta family frequency identified CMV carriers with the relevant HLA. It was HLA-C-restricted CMV-specific TCR beta clonotypes that dominated the response ex vivo.

The length of the CDR3 is 17 residues. After removal of 1 base from V and 8 bases from J, the junction contained 10 bases not matched to a gene. The germline gives CDR1 MNHNS, CDR2 SASEGT. TCRdb fed the reads into MiXCR, producing one record per CDR3 protein. The sample yields around 530,000 distinct CDR3 sequences, 16% seen once. The gene calls are TRBV6-1 and TRBJ1-6, with 8 bases aligning to TRBD1. The receptor's source is a human donor in good health (CMV status not recorded). Some clones in this sample may be carry-over from other donors' samples. The specimen was CD8+ T cells from PBMCs. CDR3 loop: CASSEGIWDRTYSPLHF. CDR3 DNA sequence: TGTGCCAGCAGTGAAGGAATATGGGACAGGACCTATTCACCCCTCCACTTT.